The 14 T cell receptor beta chains below all came from one sample that was sequenced in a study of T cell repertoires in cytomegalovirus infection. TCRdb ran MiXCR on the reads and lists one entry per CDR3 protein. The sample includes about 63,000 distinct CDR3 sequences, around 21% of them seen just once. Their antigens remain unidentified. This material consisted of CD8+ T cells from cultured PBMCs, taken from culture after CMV antigen stimulation. Source of these receptors: a human donor in good health (CMV status not recorded). Some clones in this sample may be carry-over from other donors' samples.

This chain uses TRBV4-1 with TRBJ2-3; 12 bases are a match to TRBD2. The V gene's germline CDR1 is MGHRA and CDR2 YSYEKL. The CDR3 has 15 residues. Trimming removed 5 bases from V and 4 bases from J; junction bases left unmatched: 4. DNA of the CDR3: TGCGCCAGCAGCGCGACTAGCGGGGGCCCAGATACGCAGTATTTT. It specifies CASSATSGGPDTQYF.

This CDR3 is CASSLGPRAEEAFF. The DNA of the CDR3 is TGTGCCAGCAGCTTGGGGCCCCGGGCAGAAGAAGCTTTCTTT. The gene calls are TRBV7-9 and TRBJ1-1; possibly TRBD1 for D (5 bases). V was trimmed by 3 bases and J by 8 bases, leaving 16 bases between them. This CDR3 region has 14 residues. Germline CDR1 reads SEHNR; CDR2 reads FQNEAQ (reference sequence). Combining the CDR3 with reference TRBV7-9 and TRBJ1-1 gives the whole variable domain DTGVSQNPRHKITKRGQNVTFRCDPISEHNRLYWYRQTLGQGPEFLTYFQNEAQLEKSRLLSDRFSAERPKGSFSTLEIQRTEQGDSAMYLCASSLGPRAEEAFFGQGTRLTVV.

The J gene is TRBJ2-7, the V gene TRBV20-1; D tentatively reads TRBD1 or TRBD2 (5 bases each). Trimming stripped 6 bases from V and 5 bases from J, with 32 bases between. The CDR3 totals 18 residues. The germline CDR1 and CDR2 sequences are DFQATT and SNEGSKA (reference sequence). As DNA, the CDR3 is TGCAGTGCAAACCCGGGACGTACAATGGGCCTTAGATGGAACGAGCAGTACTTC. This sequence encodes CSANPGRTMGLRWNEQYF.

This clonotype appeared a few times. The chain couples TRBV12-5 to TRBJ2-3, with D perhaps TRBD2 (7 bases). Germline V gives CDR1 LGHNT, CDR2 FRNRAP. The V end lost 2 bases, the J end lost 6 bases, and 24 bases lay between the germline ends. CDR3 length equals 18 residues. CDR3 nucleotide sequence: TGTGCTAGTGGTTTGAACCCCCGGGGGGCGGGGGACCTGGATACGCAGTATTTT. Protein sequence: CASGLNPRGAGDLDTQYF. The full variable domain, in which reference TRBV12-5 and TRBJ2-3 provide the parts outside the CDR3, is DARVTQTPRHKVTEMGQEVTMRCQPILGHNTVFWYRQTMMQGLELLAYFRNRAPLDDSGMPKDRFSAEMPDATLATLKIQPSEPRDSAVYFCASGLNPRGAGDLDTQYFGPGTRLTVL.

This clonotype was detected many times. The junction departs from germline at one end; a sequencing error may be responsible. This chain connects TRBV7-2 to TRBJ2-7; 9 bases map to TRBD2. The germline V gene has CDR1 SGHTA and CDR2 FQGNSA. The CDR3 length is 12 residues. CDR3 sequence (DNA): TGTGCCAGCAGCTACGCCGGACTAGCGACGACTTTC. Translated: CASSYAGLATTF.

This clonotype has a handful of counts. The chain links TRBV7-2 to TRBJ2-7, with D possibly being TRBD1 (6 bases). Germline assignment: CDR1 SGHTA and CDR2 FQGNSA. V shed 0 bases and J shed 2 bases, with 8 bases lying between them. This CDR3 is 14 amino acids long. The CDR3 loop reads CASSLASGAYEQYF. Here the CDR3 DNA reads TGTGCCAGCAGCTTAGCTTCAGGGGCCTACGAGCAGTACTTC.

This clonotype came up a few times. This chain connects TRBV6-1 to TRBJ1-1; a weak D match, TRBD1 (5 bases). Trimming removed 6 bases from V and 0 bases from J, with 14 bases in between. Germline V gene sequence: CDR1 MNHNS, CDR2 SASEGT. The CDR3 extends over 15 amino acids. DNA of the CDR3: TGTGCCAGCAGCCCCCTGGGGGGGGTGAACACTGAAGCTTTCTTT. Protein product: CASSPLGGVNTEAFF.

This clonotype was counted only a few times. The chain joins TRBV7-2 to TRBJ1-2, with 8 bases identical to TRBD1. The CDR3 covers 18 residues. Per the germline V gene, CDR1 is SGHTA and CDR2 is FQGNSA. J gave up 4 bases and V 5 bases, and 18 bases lay outside the gene matches. DNA of the CDR3: TGTGCCAGCAGCCAAATCGACAGGGGCCGCCCCAACCCCTATGGCTACACCTTC. It translates to CASSQIDRGRPNPYGYTF.

V and J are TRBV7-3 and TRBJ2-2; possible D gene TRBD1, 7 bases. Trimming took 0 bases from V and 7 from J, leaving 15 bases between them. CDR3 length: 16 amino acids. Germline V gene data show CDR1 as SGHTA and CDR2 as FQGTGA. CDR3 residues: CASSLTRRGRHGELFF. Written as DNA, the CDR3 is TGTGCCAGCAGCTTAACTAGGAGGGGGCGCCACGGGGAGCTGTTTTTT.

This clonotype was picked up a small number of times. This sequence joins TRBV7-2 and TRBJ1-2; 7 positions match TRBD1. The V and J ends lost 1 base and 4 bases, in that order; junction bases with no gene match: 3. Germline CDR1 and CDR2: SGHTA and FQGNSA. The CDR3 has 14 amino acids. The CDR3 nucleotides are TGTGCCAGCAGCTTAGGAGGGGGCTCCTATGGCTACACCTTC. Translation: CASSLGGGSYGYTF.

The chain links TRBV4-1 to TRBJ1-3; no clear D gene. The CDR3 sequence is 14 residues long. The germline V and J ends were trimmed by 1 base and 4 bases, with 8 bases remaining between them. Germline-derived CDR1 and CDR2 are MGHRA and YSYEKL. The CDR3 is CASSQAGPGNTIYF. The CDR3 coding sequence is TGCGCCAGCAGCCAAGCCGGCCCCGGAAACACCATATATTTT.

Written as DNA, the CDR3 is TGCAGTGCTAGCGGGCCCAGGGAACTCAATCAGCCCCAGCATTTT. Translated, it gives CSASGPRELNQPQHF. This chain links TRBV20-1 with TRBJ1-5; perhaps TRBD1 as D (5 bases). The CDR3 sequence is 15 residues long. V lost 3 bases and J lost 3, with 15 bases in between. Germline CDR1 is DFQATT and CDR2 is SNEGSKA (reference sequence).

This chain uses TRBV7-6 with TRBJ2-7; D is ambiguous. Trimming cost V 5 bases and J 7 bases, with 9 bases left between them. CDR3 size: 11 residues. Germline-derived CDR1 and CDR2 are SGHVS and FNYEAQ. The CDR3 DNA reads as TGTGCCAGCAGCGACGGGCGTGAGCAGTACTTC. This translates into CASSDGREQYF.

This clonotype came up many times. The V and J genes are TRBV12-3 or TRBV12-4 and TRBJ1-1; TRBD1 matches 8 bases. The V segment lost 10 bases and the J segment 5 bases; nucleotides outside the gene matches: 12. The CDR3 has 14 residues. CDR3 sequence (DNA): TGTGCCACCTCTAGCGGACAGGGAGGGACTGAAGCTTTCTTT. Amino acid sequence: CATSSGQGGTEAFF.